This TCR beta chain was sequenced in a study of cytomegalovirus exposure and HLA in healthy donors. As for the study in general: Findings of an earlier analysis included some 120 million unique TCR beta sequences from roughly 180 million T cells.

The PCR had 60 Vbeta and 13 Jbeta primers. Repertoires were generated with immunoSEQ multiplex PCR, while TCRdb's copy carries only in-frame clones and drops some. The sample has 37,000 or so clones; 74% are singletons. Looked up from germline, CDR1 is MGHRA and CDR2 is YSYEKL. This CDR3 region has 15 residues. Whole-study results and caveats: Some TCR beta chains (more than 150 of them) were listed as cytomegalovirus-associated. Based on reports, TCR beta sequences accurately predicted HLA-A and HLA-B alleles for most subjects.

A word on this clone: Its specificity is not known.

The TCR sequence derives from a man aged 30-40 years in good health and CMV-seronegative. The J gene is TRBJ2-5, the V gene TRBV4-1; maybe TRBD1 (6 bases). TRBJ2-7 explains the end of the DNA better; the J call may be wrong. Sequenced material: PBMCs. The CDR3 reads CASSQSQGQAREQYF. For the CDR3, the DNA is TGCGCCAGCAGCCAATCTCAGGGGCAGGCTCGCGAGCAGTACTTC.